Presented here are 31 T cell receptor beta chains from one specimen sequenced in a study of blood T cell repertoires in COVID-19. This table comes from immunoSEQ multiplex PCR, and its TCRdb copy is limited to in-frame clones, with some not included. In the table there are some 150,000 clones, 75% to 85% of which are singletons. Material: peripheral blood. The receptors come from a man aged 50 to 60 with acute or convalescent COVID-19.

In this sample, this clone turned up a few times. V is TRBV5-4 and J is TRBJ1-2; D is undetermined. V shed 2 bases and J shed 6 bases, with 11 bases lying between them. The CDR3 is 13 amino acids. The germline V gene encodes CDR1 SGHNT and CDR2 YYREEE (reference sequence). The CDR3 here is CASSLQQVHGYTF. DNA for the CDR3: TGTGCCAGCAGCTTACAGCAAGTTCATGGCTACACCTTC.

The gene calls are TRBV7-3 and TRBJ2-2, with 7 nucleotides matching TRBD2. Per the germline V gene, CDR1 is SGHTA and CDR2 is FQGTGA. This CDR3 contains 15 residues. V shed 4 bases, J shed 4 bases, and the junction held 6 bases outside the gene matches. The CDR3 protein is CASSSTGTTTGELFF. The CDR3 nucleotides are TGTGCCAGCAGCTCCACCGGGACTACCACCGGGGAGCTGTTTTTT.

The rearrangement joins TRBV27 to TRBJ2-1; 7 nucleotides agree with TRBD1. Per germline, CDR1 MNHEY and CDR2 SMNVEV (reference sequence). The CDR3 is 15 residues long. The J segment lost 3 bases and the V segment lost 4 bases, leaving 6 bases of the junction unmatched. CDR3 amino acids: CASSSRTGFYNEQFF. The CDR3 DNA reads TGTGCCAGCAGTTCCCGGACAGGTTTCTACAATGAGCAGTTCTTC.

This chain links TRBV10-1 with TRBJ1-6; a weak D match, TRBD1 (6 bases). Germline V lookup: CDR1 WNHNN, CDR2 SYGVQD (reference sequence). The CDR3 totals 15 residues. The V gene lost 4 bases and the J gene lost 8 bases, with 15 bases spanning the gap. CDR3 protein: CASSGPGAQDSPLHF. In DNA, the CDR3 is TGCGCCAGCAGTGGACCAGGGGCCCAAGATTCACCCCTCCACTTT.

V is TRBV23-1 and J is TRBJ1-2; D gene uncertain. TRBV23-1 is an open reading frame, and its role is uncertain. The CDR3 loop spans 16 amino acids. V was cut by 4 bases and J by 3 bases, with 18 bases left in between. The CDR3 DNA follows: TGCGCCAGCAGTCCCCCTCCCAAGGCACGGGACTATGGCTACACCTTC. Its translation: CASSPPPKARDYGYTF.

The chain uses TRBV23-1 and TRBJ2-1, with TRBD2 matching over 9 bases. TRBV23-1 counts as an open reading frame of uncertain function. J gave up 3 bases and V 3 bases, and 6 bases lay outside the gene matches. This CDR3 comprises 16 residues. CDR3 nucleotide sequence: TGCGCCAGCAGTCACCGGCGGGGGGGAAACTACAATGAGCAGTTCTTC. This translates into CASSHRRGGNYNEQFF.

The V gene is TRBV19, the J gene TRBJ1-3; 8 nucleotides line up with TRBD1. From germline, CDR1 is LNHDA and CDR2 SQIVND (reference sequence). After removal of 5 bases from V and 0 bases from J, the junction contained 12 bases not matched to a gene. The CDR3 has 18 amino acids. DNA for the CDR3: TGTGCCAGTAGTCTCAGGGGGCTCCTAACCAGCTCTGGAAACACCATATATTTT. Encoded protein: CASSLRGLLTSSGNTIYF.

CDR3: CASRRWTGGAQPQHF. Here the CDR3 DNA reads TGTGCCAGCAGGAGATGGACAGGGGGGGCTCAGCCCCAGCATTTT. The chain uses TRBV28 and TRBJ1-5; 10 positions match TRBD1. The CDR3 is made up of 15 amino acids. CDR1 is MDHEN and CDR2 is SYDVKM in the germline V gene. Losses at the gene ends were 6 bases for V and 6 bases for J; bases not matched to a gene: 8.

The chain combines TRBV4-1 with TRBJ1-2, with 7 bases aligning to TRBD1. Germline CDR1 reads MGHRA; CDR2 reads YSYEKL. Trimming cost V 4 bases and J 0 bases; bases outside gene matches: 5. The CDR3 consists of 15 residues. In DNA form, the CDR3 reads TGCGCCAGCAGCCGGTGGGACAGAACTAACTATGGCTACACCTTC. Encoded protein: CASSRWDRTNYGYTF.

This CDR3 is CASSLAASGDQETQYF. CDR3 DNA: TGTGCCAGCAGTTTAGCAGCTAGCGGGGACCAAGAGACCCAGTACTTC. The chain links TRBV28 to TRBJ2-5; 9 bases are shared with TRBD2. Looked up from germline, CDR1 is MDHEN and CDR2 is SYDVKM. Germline trimming cut 2 bases from V and 0 bases from J; bases unmatched to any gene: 4. The CDR3 spans 16 residues. The variable domain in full, completed from reference TRBV28 and TRBJ2-5, reads DVKVTQSSRYLVKRTGEKVFLECVQDMDHENMFWYRQDPGLGLRLIYFSYDVKMKEKGDIPEGYSVSREKKERFSLILESASTNQTSMYLCASSLAASGDQETQYFGPGTRLLVL.

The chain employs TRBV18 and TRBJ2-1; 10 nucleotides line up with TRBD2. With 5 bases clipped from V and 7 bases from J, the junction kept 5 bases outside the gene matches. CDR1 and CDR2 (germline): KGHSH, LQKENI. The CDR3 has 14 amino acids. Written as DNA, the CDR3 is TGTGCCAGCTCATACGGGACTAGCGAGAATGAGCAGTTCTTC. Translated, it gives CASSYGTSENEQFF.

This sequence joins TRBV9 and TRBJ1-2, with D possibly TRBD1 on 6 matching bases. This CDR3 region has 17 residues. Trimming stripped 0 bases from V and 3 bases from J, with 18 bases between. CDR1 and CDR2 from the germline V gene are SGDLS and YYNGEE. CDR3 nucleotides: TGTGCCAGCAGCGTAGCCGGCGGGGGCCCCGCGTACTATGGCTACACCTTC. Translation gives CASSVAGGGPAYYGYTF.

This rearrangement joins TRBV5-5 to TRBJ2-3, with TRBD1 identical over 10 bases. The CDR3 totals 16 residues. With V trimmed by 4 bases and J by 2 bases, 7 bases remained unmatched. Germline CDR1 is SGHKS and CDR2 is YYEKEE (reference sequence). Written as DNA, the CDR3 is TGTGCCAGCAGCCAAGGACAGGGGGGGTCCACAGATACGCAGTATTTT. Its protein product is CASSQGQGGSTDTQYF.

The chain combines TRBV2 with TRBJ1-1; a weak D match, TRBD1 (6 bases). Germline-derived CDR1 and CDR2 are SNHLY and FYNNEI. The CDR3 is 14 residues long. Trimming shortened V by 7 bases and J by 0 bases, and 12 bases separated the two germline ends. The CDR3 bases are TGTGCCAGCATGGGGGCTCACATGAACACTGAAGCTTTCTTT. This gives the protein CASMGAHMNTEAFF.

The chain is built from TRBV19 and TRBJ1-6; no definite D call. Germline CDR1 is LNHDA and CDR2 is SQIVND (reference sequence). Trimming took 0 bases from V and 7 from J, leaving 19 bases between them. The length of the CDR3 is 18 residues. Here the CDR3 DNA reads TGTGCCAGTAGTATAGATCGTGCGGGCGCGATGGGGAATTCACCCCTCCACTTT. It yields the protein CASSIDRAGAMGNSPLHF.

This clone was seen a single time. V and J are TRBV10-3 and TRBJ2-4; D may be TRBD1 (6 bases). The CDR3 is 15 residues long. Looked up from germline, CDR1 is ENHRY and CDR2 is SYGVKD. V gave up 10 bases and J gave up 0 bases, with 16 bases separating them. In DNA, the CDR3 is TGTGCCACCCGGACAGACGGACTAGCCAAAAACATTCAGTACTTC. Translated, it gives CATRTDGLAKNIQYF.

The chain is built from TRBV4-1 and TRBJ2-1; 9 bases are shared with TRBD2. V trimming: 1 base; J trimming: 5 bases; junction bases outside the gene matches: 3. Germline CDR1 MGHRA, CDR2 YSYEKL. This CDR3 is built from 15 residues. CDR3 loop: CASSQGRGGNNEQFF. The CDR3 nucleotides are TGCGCCAGCAGCCAAGGGCGGGGGGGCAACAATGAGCAGTTCTTC.

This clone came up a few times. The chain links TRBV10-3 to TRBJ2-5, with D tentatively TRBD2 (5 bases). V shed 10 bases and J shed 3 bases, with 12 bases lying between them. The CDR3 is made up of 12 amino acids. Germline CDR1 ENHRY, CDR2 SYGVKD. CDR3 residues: CATEGREETQYF. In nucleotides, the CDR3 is TGTGCCACAGAAGGGCGGGAAGAGACCCAGTACTTC.

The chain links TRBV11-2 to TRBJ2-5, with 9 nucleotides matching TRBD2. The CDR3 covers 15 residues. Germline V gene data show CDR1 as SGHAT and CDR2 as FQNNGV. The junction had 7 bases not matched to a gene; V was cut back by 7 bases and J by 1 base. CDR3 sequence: CASTPISGSQETQYF. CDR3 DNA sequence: TGTGCCAGCACCCCGATTAGCGGGAGCCAAGAGACCCAGTACTTC.

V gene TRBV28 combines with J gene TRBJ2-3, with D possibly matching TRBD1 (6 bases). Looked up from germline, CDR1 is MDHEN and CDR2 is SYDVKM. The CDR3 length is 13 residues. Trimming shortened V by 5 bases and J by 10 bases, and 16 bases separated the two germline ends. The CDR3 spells CASSTSIDRSQYF. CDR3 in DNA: TGTGCCAGCAGTACCTCCATCGACAGGTCGCAGTATTTT.

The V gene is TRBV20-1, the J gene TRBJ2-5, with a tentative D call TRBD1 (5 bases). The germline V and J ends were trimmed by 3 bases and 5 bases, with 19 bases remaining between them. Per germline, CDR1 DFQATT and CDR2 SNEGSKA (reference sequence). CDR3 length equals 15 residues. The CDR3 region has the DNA TGCAGTGCTAGTTCCAGGGTGGTAGCAGGTGAGACCCAGTACTTC. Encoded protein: CSASSRVVAGETQYF.

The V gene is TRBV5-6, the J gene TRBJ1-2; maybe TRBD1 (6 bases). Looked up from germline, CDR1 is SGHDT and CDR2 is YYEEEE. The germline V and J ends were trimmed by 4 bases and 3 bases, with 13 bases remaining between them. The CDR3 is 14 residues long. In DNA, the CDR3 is TGTGCCAGCAGCACGCTTCGGACAGACTATGGCTACACCTTC. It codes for CASSTLRTDYGYTF.

DNA of the CDR3: TGTGCCAGCAGCTTGGGAACAGGGGGCGGCTTTGTCGAGCAGTACTTC. As protein: CASSLGTGGGFVEQYF. This sequence joins TRBV5-6 and TRBJ2-7; 9 bases are a match to TRBD1. CDR3 size: 16 residues. V lost 0 bases, J lost 6 bases, and 10 bases stayed unmatched. The V gene's germline CDR1 is SGHDT and CDR2 YYEEEE.

The CDR3 DNA reads TGTGCCAGCAGCTTTAGCGGGGATCCGATCGAGCAGTACTTC. This sequence encodes CASSFSGDPIEQYF. This chain joins TRBV11-3 and TRBJ2-7; TRBD2 matches at 8 bases. The CDR3 is 14 amino acids. With 3 bases clipped from V and 6 bases from J, the junction kept 7 bases outside the gene matches. Germline V gene lookup returns CDR1 SGHNT and CDR2 YENEEA.

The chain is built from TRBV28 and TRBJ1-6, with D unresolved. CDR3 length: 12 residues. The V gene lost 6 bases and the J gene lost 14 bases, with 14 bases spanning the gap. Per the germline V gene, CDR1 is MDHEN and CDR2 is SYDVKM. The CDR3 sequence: CASRPTGRSLHF. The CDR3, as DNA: TGTGCCAGCAGACCGACCGGGAGATCCCTCCACTTT.

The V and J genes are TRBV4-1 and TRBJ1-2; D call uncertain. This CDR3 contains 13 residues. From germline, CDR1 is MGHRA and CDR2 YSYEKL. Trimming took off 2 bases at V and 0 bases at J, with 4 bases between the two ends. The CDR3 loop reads CASSQTSNYGYTF. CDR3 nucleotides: TGCGCCAGCAGCCAAACTTCTAACTATGGCTACACCTTC.

CDR3 coding DNA: TGTGCCAGCAGTGAACTTGGCGCGGGGGGGCCTGTGACAGATACGCAGTATTTT. Its protein is CASSELGAGGPVTDTQYF. This chain connects TRBV25-1 to TRBJ2-3; 9 nucleotides agree with TRBD2. This CDR3 region has 18 residues. Trimming at V came to 2 bases and at J to 3 bases, leaving 12 bases not matched to a gene. Germline-derived CDR1 and CDR2 are MGHDK and SYGVNS.

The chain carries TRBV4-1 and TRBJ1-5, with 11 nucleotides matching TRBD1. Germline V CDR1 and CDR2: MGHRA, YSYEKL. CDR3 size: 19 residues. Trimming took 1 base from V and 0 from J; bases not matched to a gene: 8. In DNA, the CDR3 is TGCGCCAGCAGCCAAGGCCCGGGACAGGGGGGTTATAGCAATCAGCCCCAGCATTTT. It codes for CASSQGPGQGGYSNQPQHF.

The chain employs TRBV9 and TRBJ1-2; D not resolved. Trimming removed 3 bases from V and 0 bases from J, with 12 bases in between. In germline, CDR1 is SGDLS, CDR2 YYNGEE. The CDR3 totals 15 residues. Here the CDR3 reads CASSAAGNPNYGYTF. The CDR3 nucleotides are TGTGCCAGCAGCGCGGCAGGAAACCCTAACTATGGCTACACCTTC.

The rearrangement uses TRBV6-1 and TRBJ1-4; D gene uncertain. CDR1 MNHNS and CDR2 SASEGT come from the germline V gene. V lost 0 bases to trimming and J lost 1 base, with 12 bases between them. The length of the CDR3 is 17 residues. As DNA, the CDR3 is TGTGCCAGCAGTGAAGCTGTCCGTTCTCGAACTAATGAAAAACTGTTTTTT. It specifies CASSEAVRSRTNEKLFF.

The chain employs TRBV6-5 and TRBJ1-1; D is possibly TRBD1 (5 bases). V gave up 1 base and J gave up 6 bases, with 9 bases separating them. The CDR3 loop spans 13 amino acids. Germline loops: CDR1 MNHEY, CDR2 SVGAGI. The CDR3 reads CASSYYDSSEAFF. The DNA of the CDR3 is TGTGCCAGCAGTTACTACGACAGTTCTGAAGCTTTCTTT.